Given below is one T cell receptor beta chain in context. Its antigen remains unidentified. Base qualities are not at hand, and no much larger clone is one base apart. The junction shows trimming of 3 bases on V and 2 bases on J, and the gene matches do not reach 13 bases of it. The germline V gene encodes CDR1 SGHKS and CDR2 YYEKEE (reference sequence). From cysteine to phenylalanine, the CDR3 is 17 amino acids long. Only the CDR3 DNA stays, 51 bases, in frame from base 1. On a MiSeq, deep resolution sequencing aimed for a depth between 1 in 1 million and 1 in 200,000 T cells, with each clonotype covered approximately 9.2x on average. TCR beta libraries were generated with the immunoSEQ hsTCRB Kit. Processing in the source paper ran as follows. The data were analyzed with ImmunoSEQ Analyzer and ImmunoSEQ Data Assistant, and V, D and J gene assignments followed IMGT definitions. Clonality, which ranges from 0 to 1, was calculated by subtracting the normalized Shannon entropy of productive rearrangement frequencies from one. Public clonotype analysis was restricted to overrepresented clonotypes comprising at least 0.05% of each patient's repertoire. About a dozen age-matched healthy donor repertoires from immuneACCESS served as clonality controls. TCRdb took over this immuneACCESS table, retaining in-frame rearrangements with V and J assigned. Such tables are incomplete; in checked studies, under half of the missing clones stem from an unresolved V gene, and the remainder is unexplained. V and J calls and clone size follow that table, whereas D and trimming were derived from the DNA. The sample has around 20,000 clones on record, about 85% of them singletons. The top ten constitute approximately 5% of the sample.

The sample comes from a study of cytotoxic CD8 clonotypes in ibrutinib-treated CLL (dated by TCRdb to the early 2020s). As for the study more broadly: The cohort was composed of about 10 relapsed/refractory and about 16 treatment-naive patients; IGHV unmutated status was identified in around 17 patients. Partial responses were observed in roughly 24 patients and complete responses in 2; after a median follow-up of 68 months, remission was maintained in 14 patients and progression was observed in some twelve. The response samples were drawn at a median of roughly twelve months into treatment, with a range of about 6 to 36 months. On average, each sample had 255,043 productive templates and 100,000 or so productive rearrangements. Longitudinal samples were obtainable from about 30% of the roughly 90 participants in the trial. Cryopreserved peripheral blood mononuclear cells were collected before treatment, at response, and at either disease progression or sustained remission.

Around 2 micrograms of genomic DNA were extracted from cryopreserved PBMCs for TCR beta library preparation. Longitudinal blood samples from CLL patients receiving ibrutinib monotherapy were subjected to high-throughput TCR beta sequencing. The patients were enrolled in a single-center, open-label phase 2 trial of ibrutinib monotherapy. General conclusions and limits of the study: Sampling times were not matched between patients in sustained remission and patients whose disease was progressing, and lymph node repertoires were not examined. Baseline clonality exceeded that of age-matched healthy donors and correlated strongly with circulating CD8+ T-cell counts. Public clonotypes were rare and either shrank or stayed stable during treatment, and the rise in clonality at ibrutinib response reflected expansion of private clonotypes. At ibrutinib response clonality went up, during sustained remission it held steady, and at progression it dropped back toward baseline.

Sequenced here: PBMCs, sampled before ibrutinib treatment. Recombination joined TRBV5-5 with TRBJ1-2, with 7 junctional bases fitting TRBD1. The origin of this receptor is a human donor with chronic lymphocytic leukemia. Read as DNA, the sequence is TGTGCCAGCAGCTCGCGTCCACCCGGGACAGTCAACTATGGCTACACCTTC. The encoded protein is CASSSRPPGTVNYGYTF.